Listed below are T cell receptor beta chains from one sample, sequenced in a study of human CD4 T cells and Enterobacteriaceae. Generated by immunoSEQ multiplex PCR, the TCRdb table keeps only in-frame clones and is missing some. The sample has fewer than 35,000 clones, more than 80% seen once; the top ten hold approximately 0.95%. The sequenced sample was memory CD4+ T cells from blood. These receptors all come from a human donor in good health. The CDR3 runs from the conserved cysteine through the conserved F or W. The order of the fields is V gene, D gene, clone size, J gene, CDR3 protein, CDR3 DNA. D genes are given only for firm matches. A row's size may be missing; if present it is once, few, many or a size class.

TRBV2	TRBD2	-	TRBJ2-3	CASEGTSGGAFSPDTQYF	TGTGCCAGCGAGGGGACTAGCGGGGGGGCCTTTTCCCCAGATACGCAGTATTTT
TRBV5-5	TRBD2	-	TRBJ2-1	CASSLLPKPGLAGGNEQFF	TGTGCCAGCAGCTTGCTTCCTAAACCGGGACTAGCGGGGGGCAATGAGCAGTTCTTC
TRBV18	-	-	TRBJ2-5	CASSPGGIRETQYF	TGTGCCAGCTCACCAGGGGGCATACGGGAGACCCAGTACTTC
TRBV28	-	-	TRBJ1-2	CASSFLVRNYGYTF	TGTGCCAGCAGTTTTCTGGTCCGGAACTATGGCTACACCTTC
TRBV7-8	TRBD1	-	TRBJ1-1	CASSFRDRNTEAFF	TGTGCCAGCAGCTTCCGGGACAGGAACACTGAAGCTTTCTTT
TRBV25-1	-	-	TRBJ2-7	CASSESFREEQYF	TGTGCCAGCAGTGAAAGTTTTCGGGAGGAGCAGTACTTC
TRBV11-2	TRBD2	-	TRBJ2-3	CASSRGGRQTSTDTQYF	TGTGCCAGCAGCAGGGGCGGGAGACAGACTAGCACAGATACGCAGTATTTT
TRBV5-1	TRBD1	-	TRBJ2-1	CASSLAGQGTNEQFF	TGCGCCAGCAGCTTGGCGGGACAGGGTACCAATGAGCAGTTCTTC
TRBV6-5	-	-	TRBJ1-5	CASRQGYNQPQHF	TGTGCCAGCAGGCAGGGTTACAATCAGCCCCAGCATTTT
TRBV6-6	TRBD2	-	TRBJ2-3	CASSYWTSGDTDTQYF	TGTGCCAGCAGTTACTGGACTAGCGGGGACACAGATACGCAGTATTTT
TRBV5-6	-	-	TRBJ1-4	CASARGTNEKLFF	TGTGCCAGTGCCCGGGGAACTAATGAAAAACTGTTTTTT
TRBV27	-	-	TRBJ2-1	CASKGRLNEQFF	TGTGCCAGCAAGGGCAGACTCAATGAGCAGTTCTTC
TRBV28	-	-	TRBJ2-7	CASNTGGTRAYEQYF	TGTGCCAGCAACACAGGGGGGACTAGGGCCTACGAGCAGTACTTC
TRBV6-6	-	-	TRBJ1-6	CASSQNYNSPLHF	TGTGCCAGCAGTCAGAACTATAATTCACCCCTCCACTTT
TRBV5-1	-	-	TRBJ2-7	CASSSNPGTATYEQYF	TGCGCCAGCAGCTCCAACCCGGGGACCGCCACCTACGAGCAGTACTTC
TRBV18	-	-	TRBJ2-6	CASSNDGAGANVLTF	TGTGCCAGCTCCAACGACGGGGCTGGGGCCAACGTCCTGACTTTC
TRBV30	TRBD2	-	TRBJ2-2	CAWSKAGGPTGELFF	TGTGCCTGGAGTAAAGCGGGAGGGCCCACCGGGGAGCTGTTTTTT
TRBV6-6	TRBD1	few	TRBJ1-5	CASRWTGEGNQPQHF	TGTGCCAGCAGATGGACAGGGGAGGGCAATCAGCCCCAGCATTTT
TRBV18	-	-	TRBJ2-1	CASSHFQGRGEQFF	TGTGCCAGCTCACATTTTCAGGGTCGGGGTGAGCAGTTCTTC
TRBV4-1	TRBD2	-	TRBJ2-7	CASSLTPRGRTSPYEQYF	TGCGCCAGCAGCCTCACCCCCCGGGGGAGGACTAGCCCATACGAGCAGTACTTC
TRBV5-4	TRBD1	-	TRBJ2-1	CASSSTGTGFNEQFF	TGTGCCAGCAGCTCAACCGGGACAGGGTTCAATGAGCAGTTCTTC
TRBV6-6	-	once	TRBJ1-6	CASSANNSPLHF	TGTGCCAGCAGTGCTAACAATTCACCCCTCCACTTT
TRBV4-1	TRBD1	few	TRBJ1-4	CASSPQGSNEKLFF	TGCGCCAGCAGCCCACAGGGGAGTAATGAAAAACTGTTTTTT
TRBV18	-	-	TRBJ1-5	CASSPATAGSNQPQHF	TGTGCCAGCTCACCGGCCACGGCAGGGTCCAATCAGCCCCAGCATTTT
TRBV7-9	-	-	TRBJ2-2	CASSFTREAAGELFF	TGTGCCAGCAGCTTTACTAGGGAAGCCGCCGGGGAGCTGTTTTTT
TRBV29-1	-	-	TRBJ2-7	CSVLDSGASYEQYF	TGCAGCGTGTTGGACAGCGGGGCCTCCTACGAGCAGTACTTC
TRBV5-1	-	once	TRBJ1-2	CASSLAPNYGYTF	TGCGCCAGCAGCTTGGCACCCAACTATGGCTACACCTTC
TRBV5-6	-	-	TRBJ2-7	CASSLPGRGGYEQYF	TGTGCCAGCAGCTTGCCGGGCCGGGGCGGGTACGAGCAGTACTTC
TRBV2	-	-	TRBJ1-4	CASSEAANLGEKLFF	TGTGCCAGCAGTGAAGCGGCTAACTTAGGGGAAAAACTGTTTTTT
TRBV6-5	-	-	TRBJ1-4	CASIYFPGRRNEKLFF	TGTGCCAGCATTTACTTCCCGGGACGGAGAAATGAAAAACTGTTTTTT
TRBV18	-	-	TRBJ1-1	CASSPQGTEAFF	TGTGCCAGCTCACCACAGGGTACTGAAGCTTTCTTT
TRBV6-5	-	-	TRBJ1-6	CASSYPPGNNNSPLHF	TGTGCCAGCAGTTACCCCCCAGGGAATAACAATTCACCCCTCCACTTT
TRBV2	-	-	TRBJ1-3	CASREQGGSGNTIYF	TGTGCCAGCAGAGAACAGGGAGGCTCTGGAAACACCATATATTTT
TRBV5-1	-	once	TRBJ1-1	CASSRQENTEAFF	TGCGCCAGCAGTCGACAGGAGAACACTGAAGCTTTCTTT